This TCR beta chain was retrieved from a study of shared clonotypes between healthy human individuals. Germline V gene sequence: CDR1 SGHRS, CDR2 YFSETQ. V dropped 4 bases and J dropped 5; count of bases not matched to a gene: 7. The CDR3 sequence is 15 residues long. The table lists this clone with a count of one. The table came from immunoSEQ multiplex PCR; TCRdb's copy has only in-frame clones and leaves some out. The table includes 550,000 to 800,000 clones, roughly 91% detected once. The rearrangement joins TRBV5-1 to TRBJ2-1, with 9 bases identical to TRBD1. The sequencing input was memory CD8+ T cells from PBMCs. Subset described: CD45RO+ cells pooled with CCR7-negative TemRA cells. The clonotype comes from a young man in good health. Some clones in this sample may be carry-over from other donors' samples. CDR3 amino acids: CASSPTGGTHNEQFF. The DNA for the CDR3 is TGCGCCAGCAGCCCGACAGGGGGTACCCACAATGAGCAGTTCTTC.